Reported below is one T cell receptor beta chain. Its antigen remains unknown. V shed 3 bases and J shed 5 bases, with 28 bases lying between them. This CDR3 comprises 20 residues. Germline CDR1 and CDR2: MNHEY and SMNVEV (reference sequence). The data belong to a study of PD-1 blockade in classical Hodgkin lymphoma. The data were produced by immunoSEQ multiplex PCR, yet TCRdb's version contains in-frame clones alone and is incomplete. The sample shows 64,000 or so clones, 91% of them seen only once. Sample time point: cycle 4 day 1 (C4D1), after five to seven weeks of nivolumab. Every patient experienced relapse after autologous stem cell transplantation, and brentuximab vedotin exposure varied. The best responses consisted of complete response, partial response or progressive disease. Findings and limits, study-wide: Nothing has yet pinned down what causes the repertoire differences, possibly disease activity or prior therapy. Significant TCR diversity gains by C4D1 occurred in CD4+ but not CD8+ cells.

V gene TRBV27 combines with J gene TRBJ1-4, with a possible D match to TRBD1 (5 bases). This sequence was found in a human donor with classical Hodgkin lymphoma. Specimen: peripheral blood mononuclear cells (PBMCs), collected before the fourth cycle of nivolumab. The chain's CDR3 is CASSFTTPFGAKGLNEKLFF. The CDR3, as DNA: TGTGCCAGCAGTTTTACTACCCCCTTCGGGGCCAAGGGCTTAAATGAAAAACTGTTTTTT.